This TCR beta chain was captured by sequencing in a study of blood T cell repertoires in COVID-19. Sequenced by immunoSEQ multiplex PCR; TCRdb stores in-frame clones only, minus some. Of some 300,000 clones listed, around 90% were seen once; the top ten hold 0.8% to 1.3%. The length of the CDR3 is 15 residues. Germline V gene lookup returns CDR1 SNHLY and CDR2 FYNNEI. The ends were cut back, 5 bases at V and 7 bases at J, with 17 bases in the middle. The sequence came from a woman aged 40 to 50 with COVID-19, enrolled during active disease. Specimen: peripheral blood. The chain couples TRBV2 to TRBJ1-4, with a tentative D call TRBD1 (6 bases). In DNA form, the CDR3 reads TGTGCCAGCAGTCCCCTACAGGGTGCTAGTGAAAAACTGTTTTTT. This gives the protein CASSPLQGASEKLFF.